Listed below are T cell receptor beta chains from one sample, sequenced in a study of T cells in Graves' hyperthyroidism and ophthalmopathy. TCRdb itself ran the multiplex PCR reads through MiXCR, one entry per CDR3 protein. The data show approximately 490,000 distinct CDR3 sequences, around a fifth seen once. Sequenced material: blood. The source is an older woman with Graves' ophthalmopathy. The CDR3 runs from the conserved cysteine through the conserved F or W. The order of the fields is V gene, D gene, clone size, J gene, CDR3 DNA, CDR3 protein. The D gene is left open where the match is weak. Size values are once, few and many counts, or a class for expanded clones, and some rows have none.

TRBV28	TRBD1	-	TRBJ1-6	TGTGCCAGCAGTTTATCCCGACAGGGTCTACGGCATTCACCCCTCCACTTT	CASSLSRQGLRHSPLHF
TRBV28	-	many	TRBJ1-2	TGTGCCAGCAGTTTAGGGCGTGGGGGTGGCTACACCTTC	CASSLGRGGGYTF
TRBV12-3/TRBV12-4	-	many	TRBJ2-7	TGTGCCAGCAGTCTCACCGGTTCCGAGCAGTACTTC	CASSLTGSEQYF
TRBV9	TRBD1	-	TRBJ1-2	TGTGCCAGCAGCCCCAGACAGGGGCTAGGGGACTATGGCTACACCTTC	CASSPRQGLGDYGYTF
TRBV20-1	-	many	TRBJ1-1	TGCAGTGCTAGAGCGATTGGGACTGACAACACTGAAGCTTTCTTT	CSARAIGTDNTEAFF
TRBV5-5	TRBD2	-	TRBJ2-1	TGTGCCAGCAGCTTGATGACTAGCGGGAGCTCCCCTTTCTCCTACAATGAGCAGTTCTTC	CASSLMTSGSSPFSYNEQFF
TRBV2	-	many	TRBJ1-2	TGTGCCAGCAGTCCGGAGTCCGGGTTTGGCTACACCTTC	CASSPESGFGYTF
TRBV7-9	-	once	TRBJ2-1	TGTGCCAGCAGCTTAGTGCCGGGGGCGCACAATGAGCAGTTCTTC	CASSLVPGAHNEQFF
TRBV4-2	TRBD2	-	TRBJ2-3	TGTGCCAGCAGCCAAGAAGGAACTAGCGGGAGGACAGATACGCAGTATTTT	CASSQEGTSGRTDTQYF
TRBV20-1	TRBD2	-	TRBJ2-7	TGCAGTGCTAGTCTAGCGGGATCCTACAAGCAGTACTTC	CSASLAGSYKQYF
TRBV20-1	-	-	TRBJ2-6	TGCAGTGCTAGTCCCGCCTCTGGGGCCAACGTCCTGACTTTC	CSASPASGANVLTF
TRBV12-3/TRBV12-4	-	few	TRBJ1-3	TGTGCCAGCAGTCCTACGACAGTACCCGACCGACCAAGCTCTGGAAACACCATATATTTT	CASSPTTVPDRPSSGNTIYF
TRBV7-8	-	-	TRBJ2-7	TGTGCCAGCAGCTCGGGCACATGGGGCGAGCAGTACTTC	CASSSGTWGEQYF
TRBV19	-	-	TRBJ2-1	TGTGCCAGTAGTATAGGCGGGACTTCTCGGACCAATGAGCAGTTCTTC	CASSIGGTSRTNEQFF
TRBV19	-	-	TRBJ1-1	TGTGCCAGTAGTAAGGGGATAACGAACACTGAAGCTTTCTTT	CASSKGITNTEAFF